This T cell receptor beta chain was identified in a study of blood T cell repertoires in COVID-19. Study details: Both acute and convalescent COVID-19 samples were obtained from the United States, Italy and Spain. PBMCs, B-cell-depleted T cells, or T cells provided the cDNA or gDNA that made up the material.

Trimming took 7 bases from V and 4 from J; bases not matched to a gene: 13. The germline CDR1 and CDR2 sequences are MNHEY and SVGEGT. This CDR3 region has 16 residues. In the source study's methods: From reference gene primer amplification, estimates of nucleated cell counts were derived. Assay: immunoSEQ multiplex PCR; the TCRdb copy retains only in-frame clones and omits some. V, J and clone size are those of that table, while D and trimming were read from the DNA. This sample yields roughly 240,000 clones, of which roughly 85% are seen a single time; about 5.1% belongs to the top ten. The chain has TRBV6-2 or TRBV6-3 and TRBJ1-2, with 9 bases that match TRBD1. Specimen: peripheral blood. This receptor was identified in a man aged 50 to 59 with COVID-19, enrolled during active disease. The CDR3 protein is CASTPRWGQGPYGYTF. The CDR3 bases are TGTGCCAGCACCCCCCGGTGGGGACAGGGACCCTATGGCTACACCTTC.